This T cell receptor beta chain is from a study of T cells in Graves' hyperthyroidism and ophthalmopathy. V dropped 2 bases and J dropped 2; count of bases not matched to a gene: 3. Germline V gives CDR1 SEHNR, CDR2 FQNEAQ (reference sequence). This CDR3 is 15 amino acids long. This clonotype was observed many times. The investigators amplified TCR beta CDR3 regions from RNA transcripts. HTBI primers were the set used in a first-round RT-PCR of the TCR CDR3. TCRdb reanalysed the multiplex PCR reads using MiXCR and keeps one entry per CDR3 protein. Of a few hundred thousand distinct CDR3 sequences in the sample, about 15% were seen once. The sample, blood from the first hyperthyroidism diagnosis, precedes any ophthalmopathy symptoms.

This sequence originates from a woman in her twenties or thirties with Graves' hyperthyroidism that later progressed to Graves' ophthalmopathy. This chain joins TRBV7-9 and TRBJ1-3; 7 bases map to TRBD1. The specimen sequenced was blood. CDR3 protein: CASSLLDRTGNTIYF. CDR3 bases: TGTGCCAGCAGCTTATTGGACAGGACTGGAAACACCATATATTTT.